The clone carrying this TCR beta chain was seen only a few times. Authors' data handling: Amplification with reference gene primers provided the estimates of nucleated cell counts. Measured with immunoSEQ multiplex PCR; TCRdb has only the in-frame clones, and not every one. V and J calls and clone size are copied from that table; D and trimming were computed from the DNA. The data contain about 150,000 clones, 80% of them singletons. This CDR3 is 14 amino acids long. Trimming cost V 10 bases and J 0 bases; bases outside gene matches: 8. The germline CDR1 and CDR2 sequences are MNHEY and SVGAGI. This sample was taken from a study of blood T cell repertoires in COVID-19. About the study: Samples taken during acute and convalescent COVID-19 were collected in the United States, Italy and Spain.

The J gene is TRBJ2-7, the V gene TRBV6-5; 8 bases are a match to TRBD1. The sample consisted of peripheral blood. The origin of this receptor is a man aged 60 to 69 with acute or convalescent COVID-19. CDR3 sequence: CATSIQGASYEQYF. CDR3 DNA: TGTGCCACCTCAATTCAGGGGGCCTCCTACGAGCAGTACTTC.